This entry lists 17 T cell receptor beta chains sequenced from one sample in a study of glioma-infiltrating T cells after dendritic cell vaccination. Sequenced by immunoSEQ multiplex PCR; TCRdb stores in-frame clones only, minus some. The sample holds tens of thousands of clones, almost 85% seen once. The sequenced sample was blood, obtained before dendritic cell vaccination. The receptors were gathered from a human donor with glioblastoma.

The V call is TRBV7-3, the J call TRBJ2-3; 8 nucleotides line up with TRBD2. There are 14 residues in the CDR3. Looked up from germline, CDR1 is SGHTA and CDR2 is FQGTGA. V dropped 5 bases and J dropped 5; count of bases not matched to a gene: 6. The CDR3 DNA follows: TGTGCCAGCAGCCCCGGGACTAGAGGAGATACGCAGTATTTT. Translating gives CASSPGTRGDTQYF.

CDR3 in DNA: TGTGCCAGTAGATCCAGGGGTGACACTGAAGCTTTCTTT. Residues: CASRSRGDTEAFF. The chain links TRBV19 to TRBJ1-1; TRBD1 is a possible D gene (6 bases). The CDR3 runs 13 residues. Trimming stripped 6 bases from V and 3 bases from J, with 11 bases between. CDR1 is LNHDA, CDR2 SQIVND, per germline (reference sequence).

This clone is a singleton in its sample. An end of the junction does not agree with germline; a read error may underlie this. The chain recombines TRBV5-4 with TRBJ1-3, with a weak D call TRBD1 (5 bases). The germline CDR1 and CDR2 sequences are SGHNT and YYREEE (reference sequence). CDR3 size: 16 residues. This chain's CDR3 is CASSLLGGGSENTIYF. DNA for the CDR3: TGTGCCAGCAGCTTGTTGGGGGGAGGATCTGAAAACACCATATATTTT.

The rearrangement joins TRBV19 to TRBJ1-1; D ambiguous. V shed 2 bases and J shed 0 bases, with 10 bases lying between them. The CDR3 runs to 15 residues. Germline loops: CDR1 LNHDA, CDR2 SQIVND (reference sequence). In DNA, the CDR3 is TGTGCCAGTAGTATATTGGCGGCCGTGAACACTGAAGCTTTCTTT. As protein: CASSILAAVNTEAFF.

The rearrangement links TRBV7-9 to TRBJ1-3, with TRBD1 matching over 9 bases. There are 14 residues in the CDR3. Germline CDR1 is SEHNR and CDR2 is FQNEAQ (reference sequence). V gave up 5 bases and J gave up 8 bases; unmatched junction bases: 7. The CDR3 nucleotides read TGTGCCAGCAGCAAATGGACAGGGGCGGACACCATATATTTT. This gives the protein CASSKWTGADTIYF.

The V and J genes are TRBV11-2 and TRBJ2-7; tentatively, D is TRBD1 (5 bases). This CDR3 has 14 residues. Trimming stripped 5 bases from V and 0 bases from J, with 11 bases between. Per germline, CDR1 SGHAT and CDR2 FQNNGV. CDR3 loop: CASSTLTDSYEQYF. The CDR3 DNA is TGTGCCAGCAGCACACTGACAGACTCCTACGAGCAGTACTTC. The full variable domain, its missing parts supplied by reference TRBV11-2 and TRBJ2-7, is EAGVAQSPRYKIIEKRQSVAFWCNPISGHATLYWYQQILGQGPKLLIQFQNNGVVDDSQLPKDRFSAERLKGVDSTLKIQPAKLEDSAVYLCASSTLTDSYEQYFGPGTRLTVT.

The rearrangement joins TRBV5-1 to TRBJ1-4; possible D gene TRBD1, 5 bases. V was cut by 4 bases and J by 8 bases, with 12 bases left in between. Looked up from germline, CDR1 is SGHRS and CDR2 is YFSETQ. This CDR3 contains 13 residues. The CDR3 DNA is TGCGCCAGCAGCCTTCGACAGCGCGAAAAACTGTTTTTT. Translation gives CASSLRQREKLFF.

This clone was seen only once. The chain uses TRBV5-1 and TRBJ2-5, with D unclear. The CDR3 has 13 residues. The V end was cut by 1 base, the J end by 12 bases, with 16 bases between. Germline values: CDR1 SGHRS, CDR2 YFSETQ. DNA of the CDR3: TGCGCCAGCAGCTTGCGACAACAAACCAAGGAGTACTTC. Translating gives CASSLRQQTKEYF.

This clone occurred once. The V call is TRBV14, the J call TRBJ2-7; D is possibly TRBD1 (5 bases). V was shortened by 1 base and J by 4 bases, with 11 bases between the two germline ends. In germline, CDR1 is SGHDN, CDR2 FVKESK. This CDR3 has 14 residues. The DNA of the CDR3 is TGTGCCAGCAGCCAAGCAGGGTTCAGGTACGAGCAGTACTTC. Translated: CASSQAGFRYEQYF.

The rearrangement links TRBV2 to TRBJ2-6; TRBD2 matches at 7 bases. The germline gives CDR1 SNHLY, CDR2 FYNNEI. The CDR3 extends over 15 amino acids. V lost 6 bases and J lost 2; bases outside the gene matches: 4. This CDR3 is CASRGGVPGANVLTF. The CDR3 nucleotides read TGTGCCAGCAGGGGGGGGGTCCCTGGGGCCAACGTCCTGACTTTC.

V is TRBV28 and J is TRBJ1-1, with TRBD1 identical over 7 bases. Germline assignment: CDR1 MDHEN and CDR2 SYDVKM. The CDR3 runs to 16 residues. J lost 5 bases, V lost 6 bases, and 15 bases had no gene match. CDR3 bases: TGTGCCAGCAGCGGAAGCGAACAGGGGACGGAGACTGAAGCTTTCTTT. Translated: CASSGSEQGTETEAFF. The whole variable domain, filled in from reference TRBV28 and TRBJ1-1, reads DVKVTQSSRYLVKRTGEKVFLECVQDMDHENMFWYRQDPGLGLRLIYFSYDVKMKEKGDIPEGYSVSREKKERFSLILESASTNQTSMYLCASSGSEQGTETEAFFGQGTRLTVV.

The rearrangement joins TRBV19 to TRBJ2-2; D remains unclear. Germline V gene lookup returns CDR1 LNHDA and CDR2 SQIVND (reference sequence). The CDR3 has 14 residues. V was shortened by 5 bases and J by 2 bases, with 9 bases between the two germline ends. CDR3 region: CASSFRGNTGELFF. The CDR3 DNA reads TGTGCCAGTAGTTTCCGCGGTAACACCGGGGAGCTGTTTTTT.

CDR3 region: CASSQRASQGYEQYV. For the CDR3, the DNA is TGTGCCAGCAGCCAACGCGCTTCACAGGGCTACGAGCAGTACGTC. The rearrangement links TRBV13 to TRBJ2-7, with D possibly TRBD1 on 6 matching bases. Between the trimmed V and J ends, which lost 5 bases and 3 bases, there was a span of 17 bases. CDR1 is PRHDT and CDR2 is FYEKMQ in the germline V gene (reference sequence). CDR3 size: 15 residues.

The chain is built from TRBV15 and TRBJ2-1; D unresolved. CDR1 LNHNV and CDR2 YYDKDF come from the germline V gene (reference sequence). The CDR3 totals 14 residues. Trimming removed 0 bases at V and 12 bases at J, with 15 bases between. In nucleotides, the CDR3 is TGTGCCACCAGCAGAGAAACTGGAGAGGAAAGGCAGTTCTTC. It is translated as CATSRETGEERQFF.

The V call is TRBV30, the J call TRBJ2-6; possibly TRBD1 for D (5 bases). Germline V CDR1 and CDR2: GTSNPN, SVGIG (reference sequence). Trimming pared 2 bases from V and 4 bases from J, leaving 9 bases between. The CDR3 consists of 14 residues. This CDR3 reads CAWSRGAGANVLTF. CDR3 bases: TGTGCCTGGAGTAGGGGTGCCGGGGCCAACGTCCTGACTTTC. Supplemented by reference TRBV30 and TRBJ2-6, the full variable domain reads SQTIHQWPATLVQPVGSPLSLECTVEGTSNPNLYWYRQAAGRGLQLLFYSVGIGQISSEVPQNLSASRPQDRQFILSSKKLLLSDSGFYLCAWSRGAGANVLTFGAGSRLTVL.

The chain has TRBV10-3 and TRBJ2-2; TRBD1 agrees at 10 bases. Germline-derived CDR1 and CDR2 are ENHRY and SYGVKD. The CDR3 covers 20 residues. J lost 0 bases, V lost 8 bases, and 18 bases had no gene match. The CDR3 sequence: CAIRPPRGTGDKANTGELFF. The DNA for the CDR3 is TGTGCCATCCGACCCCCTCGAGGGACAGGGGACAAGGCGAACACCGGGGAGCTGTTTTTT.

This rearrangement joins TRBV19 to TRBJ1-6; D may be TRBD1 (6 bases). V was cut by 7 bases and J by 3 bases, with 16 bases left in between. This CDR3 is 16 amino acids long. Germline CDR1 and CDR2: LNHDA and SQIVND (reference sequence). In DNA form, the CDR3 reads TGTGCCAGTACCCCAGGACAGCTCAACTATAATTCACCCCTCCACTTT. It translates to CASTPGQLNYNSPLHF.